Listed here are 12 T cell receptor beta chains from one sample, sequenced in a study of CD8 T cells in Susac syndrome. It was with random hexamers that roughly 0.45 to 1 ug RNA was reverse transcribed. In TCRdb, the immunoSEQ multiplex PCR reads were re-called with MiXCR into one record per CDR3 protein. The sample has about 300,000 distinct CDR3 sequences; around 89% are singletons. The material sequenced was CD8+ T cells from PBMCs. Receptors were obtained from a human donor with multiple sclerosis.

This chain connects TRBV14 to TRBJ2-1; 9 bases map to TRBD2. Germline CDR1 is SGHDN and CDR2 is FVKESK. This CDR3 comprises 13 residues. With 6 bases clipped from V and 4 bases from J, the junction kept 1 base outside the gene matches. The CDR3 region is CASRTSGYNEQFF. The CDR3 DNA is TGTGCCAGCAGGACTAGCGGATACAATGAGCAGTTCTTC.

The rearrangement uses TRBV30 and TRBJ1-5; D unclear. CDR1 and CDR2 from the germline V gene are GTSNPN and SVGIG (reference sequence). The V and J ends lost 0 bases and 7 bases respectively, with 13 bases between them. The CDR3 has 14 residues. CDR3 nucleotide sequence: TGTGCCTGGAGTGTCGACTCCTCGGGACAGCCCCAGCATTTT. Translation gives CAWSVDSSGQPQHF.

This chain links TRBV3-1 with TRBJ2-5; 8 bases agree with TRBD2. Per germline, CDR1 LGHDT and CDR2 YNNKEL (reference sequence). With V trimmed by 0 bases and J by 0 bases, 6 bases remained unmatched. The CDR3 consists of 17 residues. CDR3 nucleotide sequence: TGTGCCAGCAGCCAAGATCTTACTAGCGGCAACCAAGAGACCCAGTACTTC. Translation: CASSQDLTSGNQETQYF.

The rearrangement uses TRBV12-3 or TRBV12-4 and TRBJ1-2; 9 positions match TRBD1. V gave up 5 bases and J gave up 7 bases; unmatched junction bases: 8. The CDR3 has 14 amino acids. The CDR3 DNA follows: TGTGCCAGCAGTCCGGACAGGGGTGTTCTTGGCTACACCTTC. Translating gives CASSPDRGVLGYTF.

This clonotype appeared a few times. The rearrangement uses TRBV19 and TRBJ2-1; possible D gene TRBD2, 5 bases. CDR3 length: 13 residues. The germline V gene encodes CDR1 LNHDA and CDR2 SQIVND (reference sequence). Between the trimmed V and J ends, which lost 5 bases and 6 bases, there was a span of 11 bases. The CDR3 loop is CASSATSGNEQFF. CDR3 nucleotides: TGTGCCAGTAGTGCAACTAGTGGCAATGAGCAGTTCTTC.

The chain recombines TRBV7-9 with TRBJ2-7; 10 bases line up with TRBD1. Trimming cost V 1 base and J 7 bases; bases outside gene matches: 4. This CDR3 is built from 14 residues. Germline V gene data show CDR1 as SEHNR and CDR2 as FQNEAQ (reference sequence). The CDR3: CASSLGTGGEEQYF. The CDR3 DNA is TGTGCCAGCAGCTTAGGGACAGGGGGTGAAGAGCAGTACTTC.

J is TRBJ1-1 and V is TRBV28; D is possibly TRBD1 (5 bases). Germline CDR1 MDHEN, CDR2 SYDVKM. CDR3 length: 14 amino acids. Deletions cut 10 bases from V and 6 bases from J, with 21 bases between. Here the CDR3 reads CATTVWQGVAEAFF. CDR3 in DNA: TGTGCCACCACCGTCTGGCAGGGTGTAGCTGAAGCTTTCTTT.

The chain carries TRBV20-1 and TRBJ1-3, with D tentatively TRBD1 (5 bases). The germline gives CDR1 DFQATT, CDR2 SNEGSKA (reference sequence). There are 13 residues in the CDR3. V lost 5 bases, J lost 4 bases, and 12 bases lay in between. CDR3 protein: CSAPGTLGNTIYF. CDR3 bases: TGCAGTGCTCCCGGGACTTTGGGAAACACCATATATTTT.

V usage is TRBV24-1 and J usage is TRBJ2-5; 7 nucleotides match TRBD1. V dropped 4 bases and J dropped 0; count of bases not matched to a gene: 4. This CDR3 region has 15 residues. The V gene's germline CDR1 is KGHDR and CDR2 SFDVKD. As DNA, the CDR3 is TGTGCCACCAGTGACCTAGGACAGGACCAAGAGACCCAGTACTTC. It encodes CATSDLGQDQETQYF.

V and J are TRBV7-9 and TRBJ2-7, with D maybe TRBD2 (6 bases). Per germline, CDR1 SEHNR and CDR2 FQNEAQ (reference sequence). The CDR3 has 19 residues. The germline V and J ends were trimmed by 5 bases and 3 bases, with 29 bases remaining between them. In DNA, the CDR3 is TGTGCCAGCAGCCCACTAGCTAGGGAGACCCCAGACCGCCGCTACGAGCAGTACTTC. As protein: CASSPLARETPDRRYEQYF.

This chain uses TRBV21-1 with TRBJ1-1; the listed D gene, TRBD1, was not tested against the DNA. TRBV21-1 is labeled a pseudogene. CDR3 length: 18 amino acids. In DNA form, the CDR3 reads TGTGCCAGCAGCACCCCCGGCAGGGGGGGCCTTCCGAACACTGAAGCTTTCTTT. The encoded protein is CASSTPGRGGLPNTEAFF.

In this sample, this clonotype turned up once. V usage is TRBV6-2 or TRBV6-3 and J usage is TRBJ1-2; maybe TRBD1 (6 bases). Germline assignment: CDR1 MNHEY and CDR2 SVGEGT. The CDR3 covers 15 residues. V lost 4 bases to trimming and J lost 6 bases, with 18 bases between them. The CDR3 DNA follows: TGTGCCAGCAGTTTGGCTTTGGGGGGCGCAAATGGCTACACCTTC. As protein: CASSLALGGANGYTF.